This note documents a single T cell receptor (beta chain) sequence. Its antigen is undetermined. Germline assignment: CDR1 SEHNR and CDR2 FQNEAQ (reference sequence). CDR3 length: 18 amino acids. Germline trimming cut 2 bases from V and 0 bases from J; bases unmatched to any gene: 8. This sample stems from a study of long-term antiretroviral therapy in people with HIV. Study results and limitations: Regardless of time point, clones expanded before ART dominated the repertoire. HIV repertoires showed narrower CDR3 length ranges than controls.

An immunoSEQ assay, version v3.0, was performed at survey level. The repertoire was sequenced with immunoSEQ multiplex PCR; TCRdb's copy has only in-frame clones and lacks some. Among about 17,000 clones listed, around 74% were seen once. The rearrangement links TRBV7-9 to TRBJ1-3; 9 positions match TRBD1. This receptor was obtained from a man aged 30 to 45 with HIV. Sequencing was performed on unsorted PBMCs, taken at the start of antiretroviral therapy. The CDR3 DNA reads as TGTGCCAGCAGCTTAACGGGGACGACAGGGGGCTCTGGAAACACCATATATTTT. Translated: CASSLTGTTGGSGNTIYF.